This T cell receptor (beta chain) is drawn from a study of T-cell reconstitution after alpha-beta-depleted transplantation in children. The study, taken as a whole, reports: Roughly two months post-transplant, alpha-beta T cells reportedly originated from several hundred graft clones that had expanded. T-cell counts and diversity were attributed mostly to newly produced T cells one year after transplant. Recipient T cells and thymic progenitors that survived gave rise to the high TCRbeta diversity observed at day 60 in some patients.

A TCRbeta library incorporating unique molecular identifiers was prepared. Using its own MiXCR run on the PCR reads, TCRdb lists one record per CDR3 protein. The table shows just over 950,000 distinct CDR3 sequences, with roughly 29% occurring only once. This clonotype was seen a handful of times. The antigen is unknown. J lost 2 bases, V lost 3 bases, and 5 bases had no gene match. CDR1 and CDR2 (germline): MNHEY, SMNVEV (reference sequence). The CDR3 is 16 residues long. Sequencing was performed on PBMCs, mostly from graft donor cells, taken 360 days after TCRalphabeta/CD19-depleted stem cell transplant. The rearrangement links TRBV27 to TRBJ2-1, with 9 nucleotides matching TRBD2. This clonotype was sampled from a boy under two years old who had a stem cell transplant for SCID, so the T cells may come from the graft donor. CDR3 in DNA: TGTGCCAGCAGTTTCCTTAGCGGGGGCCCCTACAATGAGCAGTTCTTC. Residues: CASSFLSGGPYNEQFF.